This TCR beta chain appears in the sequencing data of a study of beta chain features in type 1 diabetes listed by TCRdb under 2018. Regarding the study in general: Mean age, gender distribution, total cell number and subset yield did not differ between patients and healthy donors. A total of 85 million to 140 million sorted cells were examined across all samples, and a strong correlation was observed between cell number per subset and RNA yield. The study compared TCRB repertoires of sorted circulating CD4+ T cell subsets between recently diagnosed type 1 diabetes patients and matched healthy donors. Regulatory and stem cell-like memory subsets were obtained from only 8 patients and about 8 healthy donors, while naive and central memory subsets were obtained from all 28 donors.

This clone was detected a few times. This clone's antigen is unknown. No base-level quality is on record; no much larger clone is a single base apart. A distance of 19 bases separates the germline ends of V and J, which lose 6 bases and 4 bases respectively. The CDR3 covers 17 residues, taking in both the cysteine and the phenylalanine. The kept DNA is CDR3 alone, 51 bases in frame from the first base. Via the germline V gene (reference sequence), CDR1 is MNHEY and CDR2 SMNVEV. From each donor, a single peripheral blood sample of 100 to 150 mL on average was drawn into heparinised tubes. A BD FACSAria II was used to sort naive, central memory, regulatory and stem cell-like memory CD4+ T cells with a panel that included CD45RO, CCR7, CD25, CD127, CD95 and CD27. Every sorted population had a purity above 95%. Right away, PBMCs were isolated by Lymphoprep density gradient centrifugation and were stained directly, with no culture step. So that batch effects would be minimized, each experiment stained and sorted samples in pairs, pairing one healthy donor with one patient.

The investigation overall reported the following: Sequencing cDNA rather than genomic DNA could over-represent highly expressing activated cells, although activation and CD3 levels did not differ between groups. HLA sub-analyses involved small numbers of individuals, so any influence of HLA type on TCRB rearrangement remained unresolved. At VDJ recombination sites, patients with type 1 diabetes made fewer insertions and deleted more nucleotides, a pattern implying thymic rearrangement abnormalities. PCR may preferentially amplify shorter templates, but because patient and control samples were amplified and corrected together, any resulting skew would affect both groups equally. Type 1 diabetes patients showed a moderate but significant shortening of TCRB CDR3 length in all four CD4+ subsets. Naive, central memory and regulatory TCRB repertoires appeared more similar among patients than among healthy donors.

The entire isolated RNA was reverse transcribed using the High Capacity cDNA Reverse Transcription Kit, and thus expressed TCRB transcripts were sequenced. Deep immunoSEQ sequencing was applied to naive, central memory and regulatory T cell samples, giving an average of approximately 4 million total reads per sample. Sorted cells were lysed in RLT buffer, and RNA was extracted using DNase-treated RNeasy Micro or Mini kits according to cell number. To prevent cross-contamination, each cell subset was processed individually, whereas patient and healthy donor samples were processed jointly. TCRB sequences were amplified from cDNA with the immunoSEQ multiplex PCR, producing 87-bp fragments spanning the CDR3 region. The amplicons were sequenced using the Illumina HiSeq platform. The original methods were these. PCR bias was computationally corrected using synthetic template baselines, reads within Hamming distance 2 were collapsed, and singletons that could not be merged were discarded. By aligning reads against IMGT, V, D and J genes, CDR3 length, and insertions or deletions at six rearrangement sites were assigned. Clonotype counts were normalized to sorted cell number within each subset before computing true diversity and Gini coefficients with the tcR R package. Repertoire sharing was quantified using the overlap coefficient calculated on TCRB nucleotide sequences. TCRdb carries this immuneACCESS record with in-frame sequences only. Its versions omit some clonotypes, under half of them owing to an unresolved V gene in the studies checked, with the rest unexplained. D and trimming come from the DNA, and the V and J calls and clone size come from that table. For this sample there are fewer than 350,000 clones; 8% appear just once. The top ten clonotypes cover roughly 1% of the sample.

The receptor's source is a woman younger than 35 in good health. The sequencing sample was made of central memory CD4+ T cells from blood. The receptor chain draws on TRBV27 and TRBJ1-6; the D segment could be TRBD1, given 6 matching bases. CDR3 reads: CASRPTGRWGYNSPLHF. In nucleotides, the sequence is TGTGCCAGCAGGCCAACAGGGAGGTGGGGATATAATTCACCCCTCCACTTT.